This is a list of T cell receptor beta chains from one sample in a study of a mutant IDH1 vaccine in newly diagnosed glioma. Repertoires were generated with immunoSEQ multiplex PCR, while TCRdb's copy carries only in-frame clones and drops some. Of tens of thousands of clones listed, around three fifths were seen once; the top ten hold about 5%. Antigen specificity for these receptors is unknown. This material consisted of peripheral blood mononuclear cells (PBMCs), taken from a glioma patient whose treatment included an IDH1 peptide vaccine. The receptors derive from a man aged 35-49 years with glioma. Some clones in this sample may be carry-over from other donors' samples. Each CDR3 is given with its conserved first and last residue. A D gene is named only where the DNA matches it firmly. Expanded clones get a size class; other rows say once, few or many, or leave the size out.

D	V	J	size	DNA	CDR3
NA	TRBV2	TRBJ2-7	few	TGTGCCAGCAGGATAGACAACTACGAGCAGTACTTC	CASRIDNYEQYF
NA	TRBV7-2	TRBJ1-2	few	TGTGCCAGCAGCTTAAGAGAAGGAGCCCATTATGGCTACACCTTC	CASSLREGAHYGYTF
NA	TRBV7-8	TRBJ2-7	NA	TGTGCCAGCAGCTTAGCCGGCCTCTACGAGCAGTACTTC	CASSLAGLYEQYF
NA	TRBV30	TRBJ1-2	once	TGTGCGTCCCTTGAACAGAGATACTATGGCTACACCTTC	CASLEQRYYGYTF
NA	TRBV19	TRBJ2-3	NA	TGTGCCAGTAGTGCGACTTTTACTAGCACAGATACGCAGTATTTT	CASSATFTSTDTQYF
NA	TRBV18	TRBJ2-2	NA	TGTGCCAGCTCACCACCGTGGGGCGCTAAGGCCGGGGAGCTGTTTTTT	CASSPPWGAKAGELFF
NA	TRBV11-2	TRBJ2-1	NA	TGTGCCAGCAGCTTTCCTCAGGGGTCGTACAATGAGCAGTTCTTC	CASSFPQGSYNEQFF
TRBD1	TRBV6-1	TRBJ1-6	few	TGTGCCAGCAGTGATTGGGACAGGGGGAATAAGCCCCTCCACTTT	CASSDWDRGNKPLHF
NA	TRBV5-1	TRBJ2-7	NA	TGCGCCTCGAGAGGGACCTCAACCTACGAGCAGTACTTC	CASRGTSTYEQYF
NA	TRBV27	TRBJ1-2	NA	TGTGCCAGCAGTCCACCCGGCAGGGGTGGCTACACCTTC	CASSPPGRGGYTF
NA	TRBV6-6	TRBJ1-5	NA	TGTGCCAGCAGCAAGACAGCTTATCAGCCCCAGCATTTT	CASSKTAYQPQHF
TRBD1	TRBV10-2	TRBJ1-2	few	TGCGCCAGCAGAGATCATGGACAGGGGCTTGGCTACACCTTC	CASRDHGQGLGYTF
NA	TRBV7-9	TRBJ1-2	NA	TGTGCCAGCAGCTTAGAGGGACTCTTGGGGGTTTATGGCTACACCTTC	CASSLEGLLGVYGYTF
NA	TRBV7-9	TRBJ1-2	NA	TGTGCCAGCAGCCCACCCTGGAGCCTAGGTGGATATGGCTACACCTTC	CASSPPWSLGGYGYTF
TRBD2	TRBV30	TRBJ2-1	few	TGTGCCTGGAGTGTGCGGGGGGATTACAATGAGCAGTTCTTC	CAWSVRGDYNEQFF
NA	TRBV9	TRBJ2-2	NA	TGTGCCAGCAGCCGGGGCGCCGCCAACACCGGGGAGCTGTTTTTT	CASSRGAANTGELFF
NA	TRBV2	TRBJ1-2	NA	TGTGCCAGCATGCGACGGAAGGCAGAGAGCTATGGCTACACCTTC	CASMRRKAESYGYTF
TRBD1	TRBV10-2	TRBJ1-5	NA	TGCGCCAGCAGGGGACAGGGCCCCCAGCCCCAGCATTTT	CASRGQGPQPQHF
NA	TRBV19	TRBJ1-5	NA	TGTGCCAGTAATGAGTGGGGCAATCAGCCCCAGCATTTT	CASNEWGNQPQHF
NA	TRBV7-6	TRBJ1-3	many	TGTGCCAGCAGCCCCGGCTGGCAGAGCTCTGGAAACACCATATATTTT	CASSPGWQSSGNTIYF
NA	TRBV6-5	TRBJ2-7	once	TGTGCCAGCAGTTACTCCGCGGGTAGATACGAGCAGTACTTC	CASSYSAGRYEQYF
TRBD1	TRBV18	TRBJ2-7	NA	TGTGCCAGCTCACCCGGGACAGGACTCTCCTACGAGCAGTACTTC	CASSPGTGLSYEQYF
NA	TRBV30	TRBJ1-6	few	TGTGCCTGGAGTGTACTAGGGGATTCACCCCTCCACTTT	CAWSVLGDSPLHF
TRBD1	TRBV5-1	TRBJ2-5	NA	TGCGCCAGCAGTTCCCAGGGGGCGCTCCGAGAGACCCAGTACTTC	CASSSQGALRETQYF
TRBD1	TRBV10-3	TRBJ1-1	NA	TGTGCCATCGGGGACGACAGGGTAGGCACTGAAGCTTTCTTT	CAIGDDRVGTEAFF
NA	TRBV1	TRBJ2-5	once	TGCACCAGCAGCCAACCTTGGAACCATCTAGCGGAATACCAAGAGACCCAGTACTTC	CTSSQPWNHLAEYQETQYF
TRBD1	TRBV6-9	TRBJ1-1	NA	TGTGCCAGCAGTTACCCCGGACAGGTGGCAGAACGGACTGAAGCTTTCTTT	CASSYPGQVAERTEAFF
NA	TRBV10-1	TRBJ1-2	once	TGCGCCAGCAGTGAGTCGGCTACCTATGGCTACACCTTC	CASSESATYGYTF
TRBD1	TRBV5-6	TRBJ1-1	NA	TGTGCCAGCAGCGGGGACAGGCAGCTAGCTGAAGCTTTCTTT	CASSGDRQLAEAFF
NA	TRBV30	TRBJ1-5	few	TGTGCCTGGAGTGTACGGGACAATCAGCCCCAGCATTTT	CAWSVRDNQPQHF
NA	TRBV5-1	TRBJ1-1	few	TGCGCCAGCGGACGGGACACCAAGTCCGGTACTTTCTTT	CASGRDTKSGTFF
TRBD1	TRBV7-3	TRBJ1-1	NA	TGTGCCAGCAGCTCACAGGGGGGGAGCACTGAAGCTTTCTTT	CASSSQGGSTEAFF
TRBD2	TRBV2	TRBJ2-7	few	TGTGCCAGCAACGGACTAGCGGGCTACGAGCAGTACTTC	CASNGLAGYEQYF
TRBD1	TRBV2	TRBJ1-6	NA	TGTGCCAGCAGGACAGGGGCCTCACCCCTCCACTTT	CASRTGASPLHF
NA	TRBV6-5	TRBJ2-7	NA	TGTGCCAGCAGTTACTCTGGCGAGCAGTACTTC	CASSYSGEQYF
NA	TRBV6-1	TRBJ2-7	NA	TGTGCCAGCATCCGAGGGAGTCACAACCCCTACGAGCAGTACTTC	CASIRGSHNPYEQYF
NA	TRBV14	TRBJ1-1	NA	TGTGCCAGCAGCCAAGGGGGGTCTATGAACACTGAAGCTTTCTTT	CASSQGGSMNTEAFF
NA	TRBV27	TRBJ2-7	NA	TGTGCCAGCAGTTTCTATCCCAACGATTCCTACGAGCAGTACTTC	CASSFYPNDSYEQYF
NA	TRBV15	TRBJ2-2	few	TGTGCCACCAGCAGAAACAGCCTTTCCGCCGGGGAGCTGTTTTTT	CATSRNSLSAGELFF
NA	TRBV4-2	TRBJ1-1	NA	TGTGCCAGCAGCCCAGTGTGGGACACTGAAGCTTTCTTT	CASSPVWDTEAFF